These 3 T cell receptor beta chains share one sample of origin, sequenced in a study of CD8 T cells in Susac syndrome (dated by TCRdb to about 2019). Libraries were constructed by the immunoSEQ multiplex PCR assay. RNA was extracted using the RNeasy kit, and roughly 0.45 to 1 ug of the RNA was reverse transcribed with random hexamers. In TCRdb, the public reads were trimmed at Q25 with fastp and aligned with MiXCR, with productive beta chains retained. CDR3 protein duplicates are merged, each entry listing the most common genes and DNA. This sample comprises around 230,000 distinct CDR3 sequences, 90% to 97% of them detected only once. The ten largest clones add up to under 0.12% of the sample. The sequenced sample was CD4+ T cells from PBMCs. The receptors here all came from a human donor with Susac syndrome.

CDR3 sequence: CASSFEGPAEQFF. CDR3 bases: TGTGCCAGCAGTTTCGAAGGGCCGGCTGAGCAGTTCTTC. The chain uses TRBV12-3 or TRBV12-4 and TRBJ2-1; D ambiguous. CDR3 size: 13 residues. V was pared by 3 bases and J by 9 bases, with 12 bases between.

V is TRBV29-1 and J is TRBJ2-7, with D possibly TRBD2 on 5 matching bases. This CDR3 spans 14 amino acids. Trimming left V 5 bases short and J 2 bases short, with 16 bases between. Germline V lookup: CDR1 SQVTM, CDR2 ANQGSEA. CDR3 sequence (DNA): TGCAGCGTTTCGCAAGGTTCCGGGGCCTACGAGCAGTACTTC. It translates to CSVSQGSGAYEQYF.

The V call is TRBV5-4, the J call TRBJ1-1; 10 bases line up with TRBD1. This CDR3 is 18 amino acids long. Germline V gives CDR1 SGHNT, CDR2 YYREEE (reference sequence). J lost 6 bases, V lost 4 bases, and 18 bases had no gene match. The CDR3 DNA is TGTGCCAGCAGCCAGGACAGGGGGTATCGTGTATTCATGGCTGAAGCTTTCTTT. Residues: CASSQDRGYRVFMAEAFF.